The present T cell receptor beta chain was sequenced within a study of cytomegalovirus exposure and HLA in healthy donors. General study results and limits: Earlier analysis looked at TCR beta V segments, and most were productive about 90% or about 30% of the time. In a later analysis, HLA-associated beta chains showed higher expansion and lower generation probabilities than comparable chains. A missense DCLRE1C variant was associated with V- and J-gene trimming of TCR beta chains in a later analysis, and an independent cohort replicated the association.

As to this clone: Its antigen is not identified.

From germline, CDR1 is MNHNS and CDR2 SASEGT. The germline V and J ends were trimmed by 5 bases and 4 bases, with 17 bases remaining between them. This CDR3 region has 15 residues. Each donor's status was that of a healthy bone marrow donor. 13 Jbeta primers and 60 Vbeta primers were used for the PCR. Clones were read by immunoSEQ multiplex PCR, and TCRdb kept only the in-frame ones, dropping some. This sample has roughly 110,000 clones, with roughly 80% found just once. The chain employs TRBV6-1 and TRBJ1-2; maybe TRBD1 (5 bases). This TCR was recovered from a man aged 30 to 45 in good health and CMV-seronegative. The sequenced sample was PBMCs. The CDR3 is CASSQRIRQTYGYTF. The CDR3 region has the DNA TGTGCCAGCAGTCAACGTATCAGACAGACCTATGGCTACACCTTC.